This record concerns one T cell receptor (beta chain) sequence. Its antigen remains unidentified. Primers: 60 Vbeta forward and 13 Jbeta reverse. Clones were sequenced by immunoSEQ multiplex PCR, and TCRdb holds only the in-frame ones, with some missing. The sample shows 150,000 to 200,000 clones, approximately 90% of them seen only once. This CDR3 is 17 amino acids long. Trimming pared 0 bases from V and 1 base from J, leaving 14 bases between. Germline CDR1 ENHRY, CDR2 SYGVKD. The data were obtained in a study of cytomegalovirus exposure and HLA in healthy donors. As for the study in general: Drawn from HLA-typed donors, some 80 million unique TCRs were held in an early data release. Points from the study as a whole: Reports state that TCR beta sequences accurately predicted most subjects' HLA-A and HLA-B alleles.

As for the donors, each was a healthy bone marrow donor. Sequencing used PBMCs. This clonotype was obtained from a boy younger than 10 in good health and CMV-seronegative. V usage is TRBV10-3 and J usage is TRBJ2-3; possibly TRBD1 for D (6 bases). Here the CDR3 reads CAISESLRTVGTDTQYF. CDR3 nucleotide sequence: TGTGCCATCAGTGAGTCGTTAAGGACAGTCGGCACAGATACGCAGTATTTT.